This TCR beta chain appears in the sequencing data of a study of T cell changes during pregnancy in multiple sclerosis (dated by TCRdb to about 2019). Study-wide context: In women with multiple sclerosis, the researchers looked at how the T cell repertoire shifted as pregnancy progressed.

Comment on this clone: Its antigen remains undetermined. The record has no base qualities; no much larger clone is one base away.

Library construction relied on the immunoSEQ multiplex PCR assay. In its TCRdb copy, this immuneACCESS table keeps in-frame sequences only and misses some clones. Where compared with another copy, unresolved V genes explain less than half of these, and the others have no known cause. In all, the sample holds approximately 130,000 clones, and approximately 96% of those were seen once. In total, the top ten clones hold about 0.42% of the sample. The receptor's source is a female donor with multiple sclerosis, enrolled in a pregnancy study. Sample: peripheral blood, taken after pregnancy.

The CDR3 region has the sequence CASSYSDRAGNEQFF. In nucleotides, the sequence is TGTGCCAGCAGTTACTCTGACAGAGCAGGCAATGAGCAGTTCTTC. The chain was built from TRBV6-5 and TRBJ2-1; a tentative D match to TRBD1 spans 5 bases. Per the germline V gene, MNHEY is the CDR1 and SVGAGI is the CDR2. Between the V and J ends, shortened by 0 bases and 6 bases respectively, the junction contains 12 bases. Including the terminal cysteine and phenylalanine, the CDR3 comprises 15 residues. Just CDR3 DNA is preserved here, 45 bases in frame from base 1.